This TCR beta chain was identified in a study of T cells in Graves' hyperthyroidism and ophthalmopathy. Amplified TCR beta CDR3 regions came from RNA transcripts. HTBI primers were used for first-round RT-PCR of the TCR CDR3. TCRdb independently ran MiXCR on the multiplex PCR reads; one entry per CDR3 protein. The profile shows some 550,000 distinct CDR3 sequences, around 15% of them singletons. The CDR3 runs 16 residues. V gave up 0 bases and J gave up 9 bases; unmatched junction bases: 9. Germline V gene lookup returns CDR1 SQVTM and CDR2 ANQGSEA. Sequencing used blood. The gene calls are TRBV29-1 and TRBJ2-1; 12 positions match TRBD2. The source is a woman between 35 and 50 years old with Graves' ophthalmopathy. This CDR3 reads CSVEESASGGAGEQFF. CDR3 sequence (DNA): TGCAGCGTTGAAGAAAGCGCTAGCGGGGGGGCTGGTGAGCAGTTCTTC.